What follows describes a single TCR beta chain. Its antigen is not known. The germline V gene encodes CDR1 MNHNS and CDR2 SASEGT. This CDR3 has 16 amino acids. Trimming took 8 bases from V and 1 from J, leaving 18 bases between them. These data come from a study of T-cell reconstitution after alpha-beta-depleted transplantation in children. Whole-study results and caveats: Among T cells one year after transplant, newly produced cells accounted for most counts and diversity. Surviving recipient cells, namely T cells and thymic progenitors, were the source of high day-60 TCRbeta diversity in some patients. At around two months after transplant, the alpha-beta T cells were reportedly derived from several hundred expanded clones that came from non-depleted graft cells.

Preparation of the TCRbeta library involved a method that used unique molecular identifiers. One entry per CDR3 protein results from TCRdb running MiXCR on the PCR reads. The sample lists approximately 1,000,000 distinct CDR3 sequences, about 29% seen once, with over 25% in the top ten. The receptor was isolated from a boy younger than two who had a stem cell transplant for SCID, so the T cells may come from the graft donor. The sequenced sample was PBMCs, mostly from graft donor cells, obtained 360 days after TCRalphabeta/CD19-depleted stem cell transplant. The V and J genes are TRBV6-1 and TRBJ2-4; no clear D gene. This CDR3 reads CASDQLDLAAKNIQYF. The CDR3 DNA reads TGTGCCAGCGACCAGTTGGACCTCGCTGCCAAAAACATTCAGTACTTC.